This TCR beta chain was found in a study of identical twins (TCRdb year 2016). With regard to the full study: TCR alpha and beta repertoires from monozygotic twins, unrelated adults of various ages and cord blood were deep-sequenced to test whether fetal clonotypes persist. To rule out contamination, replicate twin experiments were performed at different times with different library preparation protocols. Broad study findings and their caveats: Compared with coincidental sharing between unrelated individuals, an excess of low generation-probability sequences was observed among out-of-frame TCR alpha sequences shared between twins. Excess twin sharing in beta out-of-frame sequences was weaker because fewer shared sequences lowered the signal-to-noise ratio. Invariant T cells such as MAIT and iNKT could partly confound zero-insertion analyses, although diverse VJ usage argued against such confounding for most clonotypes. Because the same donors could not be followed over many years, the conclusions depended on cross-sectional statistical analysis. Abundant cord blood beta clonotypes had fewer insertions, young adult naive repertoires showed a similar but weaker trend, and memory repertoires showed no such trend. Out-of-frame TCR alpha sharing in monozygotic twins was systematically underestimated by recombination models, whereas sharing between unrelated individuals was in agreement with the recombination models.

In the case of this clonotype: There is no known antigen for this receptor. No base-level quality is on record; no much larger clone is a single base apart.

The germline V gene specifies MNHEY as CDR1 and SVGEGT as CDR2. V lost 8 bases and J lost 0 bases; the stretch between them is 14 bases long. The CDR3 covers 15 residues, taking in both the cysteine and the phenylalanine. Only the CDR3 portion is preserved as DNA: 45 bases, with reading frame beginning at the first base. To prepare the library, 5' RACE was applied. Instrument used: Illumina HiSeq 2000. Template switching added a universal primer binding site, and the final cDNA carried a unique molecular identifier that allowed TCR cDNA molecules to be counted accurately. First-strand cDNA for TCR alpha and beta chains was synthesized from specific primers in the conserved constant-segment region. To control for contamination, every cDNA library was double barcoded, receiving both a SMART-Mk sample barcode and Illumina barcodes. TruSeq adapter sequences, together with Illumina sample barcodes, were added in two successive PCR steps. The Illumina HiSeq platform was used with custom primers to sequence TCR alpha and beta cDNA libraries. As for the authors' bioinformatics: Raw reads were processed with MiGEC to extract unique molecular identifiers, and MiXCR was used to determine CDR3 positions. For each individual, recombination models were inferred using an EM algorithm with the repgenHMM and IGoR tools. The tcR package in R was used for shared clonotype analysis, with sharing normalized by the product of cloneset sizes. To study raw recombination free of thymic and clonal selection effects, out-of-frame nonproductive sequences were analyzed. TCRdb passed the public sequencing reads through fastp at Q25 and MiXCR, retaining productive beta sequences. Here each entry gathers all rows of one CDR3 protein and keeps the most common genes and DNA. The V and J calls here are based on TCRdb, not the publication. For this sample the table gives approximately 500,000 distinct CDR3 sequences, of which 24% were detected only once. Approximately 2.9% of the sample is taken by the ten largest.

All donors were healthy Caucasians. Three pairs of female monozygotic twins, all aged roughly 18 to 29 years, made up the twin cohort. Positive isolation kits from Invitrogen were used to isolate the CD4+ and CD8+ T cell populations. Another study also made use of these data, one on T cells expressing NK-cell markers. According to the second study: Eight or nine donors provided sorted CD3+CD56+NKG2C+, CD3+CD56+NKG2C- and CD3+CD56-NKG2C+ T-cell subsets, whose TCR beta-chain repertoires were profiled. Among the eight sequenced donors, seven were HCMV-seropositive and one was HCMV-seronegative. To restrict sorting to alphabetaTCR-expressing T cells, an anti-gammadeltaTCR antibody was added in several experiments. In about 6 donors, the dominant CD3+CD56+NKG2C+ clonotypes were found to rank among the top 10 CD8+ clonotypes and to make up roughly 1.0-8% of CD8+ T cells. Those dominant clonotypes were again the most abundant among CD3+CD56-NKG2C+ cells in a few donors, at about 25-60.1%. Whether the expanded NKG2C-expressing T cell clones were specific for HCMV antigens was left unclear. The study sequenced eight donors, all healthy volunteers chosen at random: three men and five women. To determine HCMV serostatus, a commercial ELISA kit was used to detect HCMV-specific IgG in serum. MIGEC handled demultiplexing of the reads and grouping by UMI, while MiTCR was used to assemble and quantify clonotypes. To exclude erroneous sequences, only TCR cDNA sequences supported by at least two reads were retained. The tcR package was used for downstream repertoire analysis, with clonotypes matched between fractions based on CDR3 nucleotide sequence plus V segment. VDJmatch was used to annotate antigen specificity against VDJdb, with one amino acid substitution in CDR3 allowed.

Recombination joined TRBV6-2 or TRBV6-3 with TRBJ1-5; the best D guess is TRBD1, with 5 bases matching. Sequenced material: CD4+ T cells sorted from blood. This receptor was taken from a woman between 18 and 29 years old in good health. At the DNA level, the sequence is TGTGCCAGCTCCTACCGGGGGTATAGCAATCAGCCCCAGCATTTT. Its translation is CASSYRGYSNQPQHF.